Given below is one T cell receptor beta chain in context. Its specificity is unknown. The record originates from a study of T cell responses to AZD1222 COVID-19 vaccine. Notes on the study in general: Regions left unmutated in variants are reportedly the target of nearly half of spike-specific TCRs. At baseline, just six AZD1222 recipients tested seropositive. Donor demographics were predominantly white British with a female majority; clonal diversity may be underestimated. Repertoire sampling was restricted to post-peak T cell response timepoints.

The CDR3 extends over 16 amino acids. Losses at the gene ends were 5 bases for V and 4 bases for J; bases not matched to a gene: 13. Germline V lookup: CDR1 LNHDA, CDR2 SQIVND (reference sequence). Sequencing used immunoSEQ multiplex PCR; TCRdb keeps in-frame clones, though not all of them. The repertoire consists of roughly 140,000 clones, with roughly 92% occurring once and the leading ten covering 1.3%. The J gene is TRBJ2-5, the V gene TRBV19, with TRBD1 matching over 7 bases. The TCR originated in an adult in good health. The sample here was peripheral blood, taken on day 0 of AZD1222 vaccination. This CDR3 is CASSPLPQGVVETQYF. CDR3 sequence (DNA): TGTGCCAGTAGTCCCCTCCCCCAGGGGGTCGTAGAGACCCAGTACTTC. Full variable domain (remainder filled in from reference TRBV19 and TRBJ2-5): DGGITQSPKYLFRKEGQNVTLSCEQNLNHDAMYWYRQDPGQGLRLIYYSQIVNDFQKGDIAEGYSVSREKKESFPLTVTSAQKNPTAFYLCASSPLPQGVVETQYFGPGTRLLVL.